The 20 T cell receptor beta chains below come from one sample, sequenced in a study of T cells after yellow fever vaccination (dated by TCRdb to between 2019 and 2020). Libraries were prepared through 5' RACE. For sequencing, an Illumina HiSeq 2500 was employed. TCRdb reran the public reads through fastp at Q25 and MiXCR, keeping productive beta chains. Duplicate CDR3 protein sequences are folded into a single record with the most common DNA and genes. This sample is represented by about 500,000 distinct CDR3 sequences; about a sixth of them were singletons. The top ten hold 17% of the sample. Read against the paper, the sample's treatment or condition label means: live attenuated yellow fever vaccine strain. The sequencing here drew on PBMCs, taken 5 days after the first yellow fever vaccination. All receptors come from a man in his late teens or twenties who received the YFV17D yellow fever vaccine.

V is TRBV4-1 and J is TRBJ2-7, with a possible D match to TRBD1 (6 bases). The CDR3 contains 15 residues. The germline gives CDR1 MGHRA, CDR2 YSYEKL. Trimming took 1 base from V and 3 from J, leaving 13 bases between them. The CDR3 DNA follows: TGCGCCAGCAGCCAAGTGGAGGACAGCTTCTACGAGCAGTACTTC. This gives the protein CASSQVEDSFYEQYF.

The chain joins TRBV4-3 to TRBJ2-3; TRBD2 aligns across 7 bases. The CDR3 has 16 amino acids. Germline CDR1 LGHNA, CDR2 YSLEER. V shed 0 bases and J 0 bases; nucleotides not matched to a gene: 3. CDR3 protein: CASSQERGRSTDTQYF. CDR3 nucleotides: TGCGCCAGCAGCCAAGAGCGGGGGAGAAGCACAGATACGCAGTATTTT.

This clonotype was picked up a small number of times. The V and J genes are TRBV4-1 and TRBJ2-5; weak D call: TRBD2 (5 bases). Trimming pared 3 bases from V and 3 bases from J, leaving 8 bases between. This CDR3 contains 13 residues. From germline, CDR1 is MGHRA and CDR2 YSYEKL. The CDR3 loop reads CASSHLAEETQYF. CDR3 coding DNA: TGCGCCAGCAGCCACCTAGCAGAAGAGACCCAGTACTTC.

This clonotype was seen only a few times. DNA of the CDR3: TGTGCCAGCAGCCAAGTAAGCGGGGCCGGATCATTATTGGATGAGCAGTTCTTC. This translates into CASSQVSGAGSLLDEQFF. This chain connects TRBV4-2 to TRBJ2-1; 7 nucleotides agree with TRBD2. The CDR3 is 18 amino acids. The germline V gene has CDR1 LGHNA and CDR2 YNFKEQ. V lost 1 base and J lost 8; bases outside the gene matches: 17.

This clonotype was seen ten or more times. The V and J genes are TRBV11-2 and TRBJ2-2; D is possibly TRBD2 (7 bases). Deletions cut 2 bases from V and 5 bases from J, with 12 bases between. The CDR3 is 15 amino acids. Looked up from germline, CDR1 is SGHAT and CDR2 is FQNNGV. CDR3 DNA: TGTGCCAGCAGCTTATTAGGGGGAGGGACCGGGGAGCTGTTTTTT. Its protein is CASSLLGGGTGELFF.

The chain carries TRBV20-1 and TRBJ1-5; D call uncertain. The V end was cut by 3 bases, the J end by 9 bases, with 15 bases between. The CDR3 is 13 residues long. In germline, CDR1 is DFQATT, CDR2 SNEGSKA (reference sequence). This CDR3 is CSASGQAHGPQHF. The DNA for the CDR3 is TGCAGTGCTAGTGGGCAGGCACATGGGCCCCAGCATTTT.

This chain joins TRBV2 and TRBJ2-1, with TRBD1 identical over 8 bases. Looked up from germline, CDR1 is SNHLY and CDR2 is FYNNEI. With 4 bases clipped from V and 9 bases from J, the junction kept 5 bases outside the gene matches. This CDR3 has 13 amino acids. The CDR3 here is CASSGGQEGEQFF. CDR3 sequence (DNA): TGTGCCAGCAGTGGGGGACAGGAAGGTGAGCAGTTCTTC.

The chain links TRBV5-4 to TRBJ2-1; 9 bases map to TRBD2. The V gene's germline CDR1 is SGHNT and CDR2 YYREEE (reference sequence). The CDR3 runs to 14 residues. V lost 2 bases, J lost 6 bases, and 3 bases stayed unmatched. The DNA of the CDR3 is TGTGCCAGCAGCTTCGGGACTAGCATCAATGAGCAGTTCTTC. Protein product: CASSFGTSINEQFF.

The chain recombines TRBV7-3 with TRBJ2-7; TRBD1 matches 7 bases. This CDR3 region has 16 residues. The trim removed 5 bases at V and 2 bases at J, leaving 12 bases unmatched. Germline V gene sequence: CDR1 SGHTA, CDR2 FQGTGA. As DNA, the CDR3 is TGTGCCAGCAGCCTGGGACAGACAAGACCTCCCTACGAGCAGTACGTC. It encodes CASSLGQTRPPYEQYV.

J is TRBJ2-1 and V is TRBV18; D might be TRBD2 (7 bases). Germline V gene data show CDR1 as KGHSH and CDR2 as LQKENI. V lost 3 bases and J 4 bases, leaving 13 bases between the germline ends. The CDR3 runs to 15 residues. The CDR3 DNA reads TGTGCCAGCTCACCGGGGGCGGGGGAGTACAATGAGCAGTTCTTC. Amino acid sequence: CASSPGAGEYNEQFF.

This clonotype has just a few counts. J is TRBJ2-5 and V is TRBV7-2; D uncertain. Trimming cost V 1 base and J 5 bases, with 14 bases left between them. Germline V gene lookup returns CDR1 SGHTA and CDR2 FQGNSA. The CDR3 is made up of 15 amino acids. The chain's CDR3 is CASSLVVTWKETQYF. CDR3 bases: TGTGCCAGCAGCTTAGTGGTTACCTGGAAGGAGACCCAGTACTTC.

The gene calls are TRBV19 and TRBJ1-2; D is possibly TRBD1 (5 bases). Germline V gives CDR1 LNHDA, CDR2 SQIVND (reference sequence). V was pared by 6 bases and J by 5 bases, with 10 bases between. The CDR3 runs 12 residues. DNA for the CDR3: TGTGCCAGTAGCGCAGGGATTTATGGCTACACCTTC. This sequence encodes CASSAGIYGYTF.

This clonotype turned up a few times. The chain couples TRBV5-1 to TRBJ2-2; D gene unclear. Germline V gives CDR1 SGHRS, CDR2 YFSETQ. Between the trimmed V and J ends, which lost 1 base and 2 bases, there was a span of 9 bases. The CDR3 has 15 amino acids. CDR3 protein: CASSLSSTNTGELFF. The CDR3 DNA reads TGCGCCAGCAGCTTGAGTTCCACTAACACCGGGGAGCTGTTTTTT.

This clonotype was seen only once. The chain joins TRBV5-1 to TRBJ1-1; 7 bases map to TRBD1. Looked up from germline, CDR1 is SGHRS and CDR2 is YFSETQ. The CDR3 loop spans 13 amino acids. V trimming: 0 bases; J trimming: 7 bases; junction bases outside the gene matches: 3. CDR3 nucleotides: TGCGCCAGCAGCTTGGCGAGGGACAGTGAAGCTTTCTTT. This translates into CASSLARDSEAFF.

This clonotype appeared a few times. This sequence joins TRBV5-1 and TRBJ1-1; the D gene is possibly TRBD1 (5 bases). CDR1 and CDR2 from the germline V gene are SGHRS and YFSETQ. Trimming removed 0 bases at V and 4 bases at J, with 16 bases between. This CDR3 contains 16 residues. The CDR3 protein is CASSLDVPGGGTEAFF. The CDR3 nucleotides are TGCGCCAGCAGCTTGGATGTGCCCGGGGGTGGCACTGAAGCTTTCTTT.

This clonotype was detected only a few times. This chain links TRBV11-2 with TRBJ2-5; D uncertain. This CDR3 has 11 residues. Trimming pared 5 bases from V and 6 bases from J, leaving 7 bases between. Germline assignment: CDR1 SGHAT and CDR2 FQNNGV. The CDR3 loop is CASSRMQTQYF. Here the CDR3 DNA reads TGTGCCAGCAGCCGCATGCAGACCCAGTACTTC.

The chain combines TRBV29-1 with TRBJ2-2; 8 nucleotides align to TRBD1. CDR3 size: 14 residues. Germline V lookup: CDR1 SQVTM, CDR2 ANQGSEA. J gave up 8 bases and V 6 bases, and 11 bases lay outside the gene matches. The CDR3 sequence is CSVVRYTGGGELFF. DNA of the CDR3: TGCAGCGTGGTGCGTTATACAGGGGGAGGGGAGCTGTTTTTT.

This clonotype was recorded a few times. This rearrangement joins TRBV7-3 to TRBJ2-7; tentatively, D is TRBD1 (6 bases). Trimming pared 6 bases from V and 5 bases from J, leaving 14 bases between. The CDR3 sequence is 13 residues long. CDR1 is SGHTA, CDR2 FQGTGA, per germline. CDR3 sequence (DNA): TGTGCCAGCAGTCGCACAGGGATCCACGAGCAGTACTTC. This encodes CASSRTGIHEQYF.

This chain joins TRBV6-2 or TRBV6-3 and TRBJ2-2, with D unresolved. V shed 5 bases and J shed 0 bases, with 7 bases lying between them. The CDR3 covers 14 residues. Germline loops: CDR1 MNHEY, CDR2 SVGEGT. The CDR3 here is CASSIYPNTGELFF. The CDR3 DNA is TGTGCCAGCAGTATCTATCCGAACACCGGGGAGCTGTTTTTT.

This clonotype was seen more than once but under ten times. The chain carries TRBV20-1 and TRBJ2-3; D remains ambiguous. V lost 7 bases to trimming and J lost 1 base, with 6 bases between them. Germline CDR1 DFQATT, CDR2 SNEGSKA (reference sequence). This CDR3 has 11 amino acids. This CDR3 is CSGQRTDTQYF. The CDR3 DNA sequence: TGCAGTGGGCAGCGCACAGATACGCAGTATTTT.